This T cell receptor beta chain was identified during a study of T-cell reconstitution after alpha-beta-depleted transplantation in children. Regarding the study as a whole: The authors attributed T-cell counts and diversity one year after transplant mostly to newly produced T cells. Several hundred graft clones that had expanded were reportedly the source of alpha-beta T cells about two months after transplant. In some patients, recipient T cells and intrathymic progenitors surviving conditioning explained high day-60 diversity.

This clonotype has at least ten counts. Its antigen remains unknown. Trimming at V came to 0 bases and at J to 2 bases, leaving 7 bases not matched to a gene. The CDR3 extends over 17 amino acids. Unique molecular identifiers were built into the TCRbeta library. TCRdb independently ran MiXCR on the PCR reads; one entry per CDR3 protein. This sample has about 120,000 distinct CDR3 sequences, with 23% found just once. This sequence originates from a male patient aged 2-15 years who had a stem cell transplant for chronic granulomatous disease, so the T cells may come from the graft donor. Source: PBMCs, mostly from graft donor cells, taken 180 days after TCRalphabeta/CD19-depleted stem cell transplant. This chain joins TRBV12-3 or TRBV12-4 and TRBJ2-1; 7 nucleotides line up with TRBD1. DNA of the CDR3: TGTGCCAGCAGTTTAGCGCTGACAGGGTCCACCTACAATGAGCAGTTCTTC. It is translated as CASSLALTGSTYNEQFF.